This T cell receptor (beta chain) appears in the sequencing data of a study of cytomegalovirus exposure and HLA in healthy donors (dated by TCRdb to the late 2010s). About the study as a whole: An earlier analysis of approximately 640 of the donors reported roughly 270 Gb of sequence data and 117 million unique TCR beta sequences from about 200 million T cells. Around 320 gigabases of sequencing data and approximately 93 million unique TCR sequences were included in an early release covering around 650 HLA-typed donors. Of the 300 to 450 genotyped donors, more than 75% were placed in the genetic ancestry cluster associated with self-reported Caucasian donors. The study aimed to test whether signatures of past pathogen exposure could be identified by cataloging public T cell receptors. The study used immunosequencing to profile the T cell repertoires of approximately 650 subjects and linked those repertoires to cytomegalovirus serostatus. A separate validation cohort of over a hundred different subjects was used in addition to the 666-subject first cohort. High-throughput TCR immunosequencing, statistical association of individual TCRs with disease status, and machine learning were combined to predict cytomegalovirus infection status. A later analysis re-analyzed previously published TCR beta repertoires from 666 donors and added high-resolution HLA genotyping to study TCR occurrence patterns. The later analysis used no new phenotypic data to find candidate immune exposures, relying instead on TCR beta sequences and their occurrence across donors. An earlier analysis of 587 of the donors used high-throughput TCR beta sequencing to judge whether each TCR beta V gene segment behaved as functional or pseudogenic. Donor age, sex, ethnicity and CMV serostatus were collected together with the repertoire data. In a later genetic analysis, genome-wide SNP genotypes for about 55% of the roughly 700 donors were used, and that subset was treated as a discovery cohort. Every discovery cohort repertoire had been produced on one sequencing platform. Class I and class II HLA loci were covered by the typing at four-digit resolution. Typing coverage differed by locus: A, B, C, DRB1 and DQB1 were typed in about 629-640 donors, DQA1 in approximately 520, DPA1 in some 610, and DPB1 in about 450. About 5 DR-DQ haplotypes were handled as single units for association and clustering, since linkage in the cohort was strong. On average, around 200,000 unique TCR beta nucleotide sequences were sequenced per donor among 398 genotyped donors of the cohort, with approximately 18% of those sequences being non-productive.

The protocol used for the library was the immunoSEQ multiplex PCR assay. For the multiplex PCR, a mixture combining 60 forward primers for TCR Vbeta segments and 13 reverse primers for TCR Jbeta segments was used. The CDR3 region of rearranged TCR beta genes was amplified from genomic DNA with a multiplex PCR assay. Amplified TCR beta libraries were sequenced as 87-base-pair reads on the Illumina HiSeq System. In the original analysis: A later analysis tallied approximately 87 million unique TCR beta chains across the 660 or so repertoires, and roughly 11 million of those chains were shared by two or more donors. A nearest-neighbor algorithm error-corrected the raw reads and collapsed the reads into unique sequences, merging closely related sequences to remove PCR and sequencing errors. To assign V, D and J gene segments, CDR3 sequences were aligned to IMGT reference sequences. For a sequence to be retained, a match of at least six nucleotides was required to both a V gene segment and a J gene segment. A rearrangement was called productive if the CDR3 had no stop codons and remained in frame with V and J, and every other rearrangement was called non-productive. Following IMGT convention, CDR3 was defined as the stretch from the second conserved V-encoded cysteine up to the conserved J-encoded phenylalanine. In an earlier analysis of 500 to 650 of the donors, sequences lacking an unambiguous match to a single V gene segment were excluded. An earlier analysis of a few hundred of the donors classified V segments as functional when productive rearrangements were above 56.7% and as segregating when the standard deviation between donors was above 5%. A statistical classification framework was built to diagnose cytomegalovirus status from the catalog of TCR beta chain sequences. A later analysis assigned V and J genes by comparing TCR nucleotide sequences with IMGT/GENE-DB human TR gene sequences. A later analysis assigned CDR3 sequences and most-parsimonious VDJ recombination scenarios with the TCRdist pipeline. In a later analysis, each TCR beta chain was defined by its CDR3 amino acid sequence together with its V-gene family, and reads without a unique V-gene family were excluded. To address suspected cross-contamination and a sequencing artifact, a later analysis removed over 500 highly shared, low-generation-probability nucleotide sequences. For each public chain, a later analysis derived a clonal expansion index from normalized ranks of inferred template counts within each repertoire. A later analysis computed generation probabilities with a VDJ recombination model fitted to out-of-frame rearrangements, and checked the results against IGoR. In a later analysis, hypergeometric tests were used to score TCR-TCR, TCR-HLA and TCR-CMV co-occurrence, with a repertoire-size bias correction applied to TCR pairs. To estimate false discovery rates, a later analysis permuted the HLA or CMV assignments 20 times. In a later analysis, co-occurring TCRs were grouped using DBSCAN, and TCRdist sequence similarity was added for clustering within HLA-allele-positive subsets. Co-occurrence clustering excluded repertoires with fewer than 30,000 or more than 120,000 public chains, plus five with anomalous nucleotide sharing. Not all clones reach the TCRdb copy of this immuneACCESS table, which keeps in-frame sequences only. Checked studies attribute under half of the gap to unresolved V genes and leave the rest unexplained. V and J calls and clone size come straight from that table; D and trimming were deduced from the DNA. The sample contains approximately 110,000 clones, 65% to 75% of them found a single time. Roughly 11% of the sample comes from the top ten.

Results and caveats for the whole study, not just this receptor: Some IMGT-functional V segments, including TRBV6-2 and TRBV6-3, could not be told apart with the 87-base-pair reads, so those segments were excluded. The study listed 164 TCR beta chains as associated with cytomegalovirus. In a later analysis, HLA-associated TCR beta chains were found to be more clonally expanded and to have lower generation probabilities than equally common non-associated chains. In this cohort, only TCR beta chains were sequenced, and detectable features were limited by the absence of alpha or paired-chain data. According to a later analysis, TCR association rates differed among HLA loci, with DRB1 alleles showing the most associated TCRs and HLA-C alleles showing the fewest. Immune exposure information for the cohort was limited to CMV serostatus. The authors suggested that the approach could potentially be generalized to other disease states and immunological phenotypes. Strong co-occurrence of HLA alleles, especially DR and DQ, made assigning TCR associations to individual alleles difficult. A group of highly shared sequence variants was considered likely to be a technical artifact of the sequencing pipeline. Across donors, most TCR sequences were observed very rarely, whereas some public TCRs were present in many individuals. Because counts were too low, about 17 rarely observed V segments, including chromosome 9 orphons, were excluded from the earlier analysis of 587 of the donors. In a later genetic analysis, fewer N-insertions in productive TCRs were reported among donors in an Asian-associated ancestry cluster than the roughly 670-donor mean. In an earlier analysis of roughly 560 of the donors, most TCR beta V segments were observed in productive rearrangements about 87% or about 30% of the time, broadly matching IMGT annotations. Because HLA typing was missing for some donors at each locus, association tests included only the typed subset. In a later analysis, more than 15,000 TCR beta sequences were associated with specific HLA alleles at a false discovery rate of 0.05. Linkage disequilibrium might explain the correlated functional status among segregating V segments, but an unknown experimental factor could not be ruled out. A further reported finding was that TCR beta sequences accurately predicted the HLA-A and HLA-B alleles for most subjects in the first cohort. A later analysis found that most CMV-associated TCR beta chains appeared HLA-restricted, with HLA associations seemingly driven largely by CMV exposure. The classifier was reported to diagnose cytomegalovirus status with high specificity and sensitivity in both the original cohort and the validation cohort. The presence/absence analyses assumed that sequencing depth was roughly uniform across donors, and that assumption may not be true. Three of the identified cytomegalovirus-associated TCR beta chains were confirmed in vitro to be specific for cytomegalovirus antigens. In a later genetic analysis, a missense DCLRE1C variant was associated with V-gene and J-gene trimming of TCR beta chains, and the association was replicated in an independent cohort. A later analysis reported that several top co-occurrence clusters appeared linked to parvovirus B19, influenza, CMV and Epstein-Barr virus.

The cohort comprised some 680 healthy bone marrow donors. At the time of sampling, all cohort members were nominally healthy, though unrecorded immune exposures were likely present. The donor tested CMV seropositive, placing the donor among the 310 or so seropositive members of the cohort. A peripheral blood sample was provided by each donor, and peripheral blood mononuclear cells were used for TCR beta sequencing. Genomic DNA was extracted from the blood cell samples with the Qiagen DNeasy Blood Extraction Kit. This clone was detected once. The antigen it binds to is not known. One base away there is no much larger clone; base qualities are not given. The CDR1 and CDR2 encoded by the germline V gene are SQVTM and ANQGSEA. Measured from the cysteine to the phenylalanine, the CDR3 is 13 residues long. The entry retains the CDR3 DNA only, 39 bases that are in frame from base 1. Cut back by 2 bases and 3 bases, the V and J ends lie 8 bases apart.

The sequence was obtained from a man in his forties in good health and CMV-seropositive. This chain is built from TRBV29-1 and TRBJ2-1; the D gene is perhaps TRBD2, on 5 matching bases. The sequenced sample consisted of PBMCs. The CDR3 amino acid sequence is: CSVEWRNYNEQFF. Read as DNA, the sequence is TGCAGCGTTGAATGGAGGAACTACAATGAGCAGTTCTTC.